The entry that follows covers one T cell receptor beta chain sequence. Its specificity is not known. This sample is part of a study of cytomegalovirus exposure and HLA in healthy donors. Study-wide results and limits: In a later analysis, several top co-occurrence clusters appeared linked to parvovirus B19, influenza, CMV and Epstein-Barr virus.

In the PCR, 60 Vbeta and 13 Jbeta primers were used. Profiling relied on immunoSEQ multiplex PCR, and the TCRdb table lists in-frame clones only, not all of them. The data contain about 110,000 clones, approximately 80% of them singletons. V dropped 5 bases and J dropped 4 bases, with 11 bases sitting between them. This CDR3 is built from 13 residues. The V gene's germline CDR1 is SGHVS and CDR2 FQNEAQ. Specimen: PBMCs. The rearrangement uses TRBV7-8 and TRBJ1-1, with D hard to call. The TCR comes from a woman in her fifties or sixties in good health and CMV-seropositive. Written as DNA, the CDR3 is TGTGCCAGCAGCATGTACAGACCCACTGAAGCTTTCTTT. This sequence encodes CASSMYRPTEAFF.